The present entry profiles one T cell receptor beta chain with its context. Only a few counts were recorded for this clonotype. Its antigen is still unknown. No much larger clone exists at a distance of one base, and base qualities are not known. V loses 1 base at its end and J loses 8 bases; junction bases beyond the gene matches: 6. The germline V gene (reference sequence) sets CDR1 to DFQATT and CDR2 to SNEGSKA. Its CDR3 holds 13 amino acids, cysteine through phenylalanine. The entry retains the CDR3 DNA only, 39 bases that are in frame from base 1. The source of the sample is a study of regulatory T cells in long-lasting Graves disease (dated by TCRdb to about 2021). About the investigation overall: Patients with newly diagnosed Graves' disease had been on antithyroid drugs for under 3 months. A total of 35 or so samples underwent TCR sequencing: roughly 13 from persistent and roughly 20 from newly diagnosed Graves' disease patients. The study was conducted in China and was registered as a clinical trial. Peripheral blood TCR sequencing and RNA sequencing compared persistent Graves' disease patients with newly diagnosed Graves' disease patients. Here is what the overall study found, with its caveats: Because the primary lesion, thyroid tissue, could not be accessed, the study looked at peripheral blood alone. The authors acknowledged the small sample size as a limitation that may reduce accuracy. More public clonotypes were shared among persistent patients (roughly 2,900) than among newly diagnosed patients (966). TRBV28, TRBJ1-2 and TRBJ2-5 were preferentially used in persistent disease, while TRBV20-1 and TRBJ2-1 were favored in newly diagnosed disease. Compared with newly diagnosed patients, patients with persistent Graves' disease had lower TCR Shannon entropy and fewer highly expanded clones, which suggests clonal expansion. Sequencing and analysis were restricted to the TCR beta chain.

The library was produced with multiplex PCR. The reads were generated on an Illumina HiSeq 4000. iRepertoire HTBI primers and Arm-PCR amplification of CDR3 regions were used to construct TCR beta libraries. Before sequencing, the PCR products underwent gel purification. On the study's bioinformatics: A total of 62 TRBV and 14 TRBJ segments were identified across samples and were used for gene usage analysis of CDR3 amino acid clonotypes. COPE and FqMerger were used to merge the filtered high-quality paired reads into contigs. BLAST was used to align contigs to IMGT TRBV, TRBD and TRBJ reference genes, and CDR3 was defined according to IMGT. Any clonotype with a frequency above 0.1% was counted as a highly expanded clone. Repertoire diversity was measured by Shannon entropy, and V-J evenness by the Gini coefficient. A clonotype was considered public if more than one individual shared it. TCRdb reran the public reads through fastp at Q25 and MiXCR, keeping productive beta chains. Here each entry gathers all rows of one CDR3 protein and keeps the most common genes and DNA. The V and J calls were not made by the authors but by TCRdb's processing. The sample table holds about 560,000 distinct CDR3 sequences, of which about 15% were seen once. The ten largest clones capture around 12% of the sample.

The label giving this sample's time point can be read as: newly diagnosed GD, antithyroid drugs for less than 3 months. RNA was extracted from PBMCs in TRIzol for both TCR sequencing and RNA sequencing. Graves' disease was diagnosed according to American Thyroid Association guidelines. The patients came from an endocrinology department in Xi'an, China. From each patient, about 9.7 milliliters of peripheral blood was collected into an EDTA anticoagulant tube. Ficoll Paque Plus density gradient separation was used to isolate PBMCs, and no further T cell sorting was done. An Agilent 2100 Bioanalyzer and agarose gel were used to check RNA quality, and a NanoDrop 2000 was used to measure RNA concentration. These data are also associated with another study on T cells in Graves' hyperthyroidism and ophthalmopathy. Reported in the second study: Graves' hyperthyroidism was defined as stable when no progression to ophthalmopathy occurred over 18 months of follow-up. Hyperthyroidism patients were newly diagnosed, with disease duration under 2 months, and aged 18 to 65 years. Patients with uncontrolled infections, other autoimmune diseases, pregnancy or lactation were excluded. Diagnoses were established on the basis of clinical symptoms, serum thyroxine and TRAb, thyroid ultrasound, and orbital computed tomography. The TCR CDR3 was subjected to a first round of RT-PCR using the HTBI primer set and the Qiagen OneStep RT-PCR kit. Blood samples also contained most of the expanded thyroid clonotypes (frequency above 0.001), which suggests that blood repertoires may reflect thyroid immune responses. A model built on a 13 V-J signature distinguished ophthalmopathy from stable hyperthyroidism, reaching roughly 88% sensitivity and around 81% specificity in cross-validation and 80%/75% in testing. During validation, the model predicted progression to ophthalmopathy a median of roughly 7.1 months ahead of onset, with just under 71% sensitivity and 72% to 85% specificity. TCR V-J signatures able to tell the groups apart were searched for in a discovery cohort of 100 patients, of whom roughly 42 had Graves' ophthalmopathy and some 60 had stable Graves' hyperthyroidism. Whether ophthalmopathy could be predicted prospectively was tested in an independent validation cohort made up of roughly 19 hyperthyroidism patients plus 17 patients who later progressed to ophthalmopathy. The roughly 100 discovery patients were randomly divided into training and test sets at a 7:3 ratio. Thyroid tissue and blood T-cell repertoires from about six Graves' hyperthyroidism patients were also compared in the study. After sampling, hyperthyroidism patients received methimazole starting at 30 mg daily, and ophthalmopathy patients received high-dose intravenous methylprednisolone. A second multiplex PCR round built the libraries, followed by size selection and purification. The libraries were sequenced on an Illumina HiSeq2000 using paired-end 100 bp reads. SOAPnuke was used to process the raw data, throwing out any read that contained adapters or uncalled bases, had a mean Phred below 15, or lacked an exact constant-primer or identifier match. High-quality paired reads were merged using COPE v1.2.5, and each unique nucleotide sequence was defined as a clonotype. MiTCR v1.1 was used to align clonotypes to the IMGT TRBV, TRBD and TRBJ reference segments. The analysis included only V-J combinations with a frequency above 0.0001, which together covered approximately 99% of the repertoires. The TCS score was defined as F50 (clonal expansion) divided by E x V (chaos), with BLOSUM62-based TCRdist calculated between CDR3 peptides within each V-J. Welch's t-statistics and random forest reduced fewer than 550 V-J features to roughly 13, which were used in a naive Bayes classifier (R e1071). Sample size was not statistically predetermined, and blinding of investigators to group allocation was not performed. The paper reports TCR Vbeta CDR3 sequencing of some 140 peripheral blood samples: some 44 ophthalmopathy, roughly 80 hyperthyroidism and some 17 progressor patients.

The sequencing used peripheral blood mononuclear cells (PBMCs), collected at new diagnosis, from a patient treated with antithyroid drugs. The chain couples TRBV20-1 to TRBJ2-3; TRBD2 matches 7 bases in the middle. This TCR derives from a man between 18 and 35 years old with Graves disease. Donor details come from another sample of the same person, matched by shared clones. The CDR3 region: CSARASGTGTQYF. The DNA sequence is given as TGCAGTGCTAGAGCCAGCGGGACTGGTACGCAGTATTTT.